This T cell receptor beta chain was sequenced for a study of coeliac disease (dated 2022 in TCRdb). Turning to the overall study: Coeliac patients were classed as newly diagnosed active disease, refractory coeliac disease type I, or disease controlled by a gluten-free diet. The study applied next-generation sequencing of rearranged TRB and TRG CDR3 regions to small intestinal lymphocyte fractions from coeliac and non-coeliac patients. High-resolution HLA typing was unavailable, so biased TRBV7-2 usage was queried as a proof of principle. Refractory coeliac disease type I was defined as no response to a gluten-free diet for over 12 months, with immunophenotypically normal intraepithelial cells. TRB sequencing was successfully performed on samples from around 30 subjects, among which 20 to 25 paired bulk unsorted intraepithelial and lamina propria cell samples were included. The goal was to describe the TR repertoires of small intestinal T cells in active coeliac disease, in refractory type I coeliac disease, and in coeliac disease treated with a gluten-free diet. A total of 30 or so patients took part in the full study: 22 had serologically confirmed coeliac disease and 8 were controls with non-small intestinal disorders.

Cells were frozen in liquid nitrogen in DMSO/FBS as aliquots of hundreds of thousands of cells, with a single aliquot from each fraction going to sequencing. Every one of the 30 patients in the study had endoscopy and a small intestinal biopsy. Intraepithelial cells were released by stirring biopsies for one hour at 37°C in RPMI containing EGTA, MgCl2 and 1% FBS. Genomic DNA was extracted from frozen unsorted cell fractions using the Qiagen DNeasy blood extraction kit. What the authors observed across the whole study: TRB and TRG repertoires of active coeliac intraepithelial and lamina propria samples showed lower clonality than controls, suggesting recruitment of diverse T cells. Cross-contamination between compartments was possible, because separating intraepithelial cells from lamina propria cells did not produce high-purity fractions. In the authors' view, the approach was unsuitable for unbiased detection of gliadin-specific T cells, since gliadin-specific T cells are scarce and rarely shared between patients. TRB repertoires were found to be largely private, with most amino acid sequences unique to one sample, and no significant difference in V-gene usage was found between disease groups.

According to the germline V gene, CDR1 reads SGDLS and CDR2 reads YYNGEE. There are 15 amino acids in the CDR3, from cysteine to phenylalanine inclusive. Just the 45-base CDR3 DNA is kept, in frame starting at base 1. V sheds 0 bases and J sheds 5 bases, leaving 15 bases between their ends. Library preparation employed the immunoSEQ multiplex PCR assay. Using reverse primers that targeted J gene segments together with forward primers that targeted V gene segments, the TR loci were amplified in a multiplexed PCR. The amplified CDR3 regions were sequenced using the Illumina HiSeq System. In the original analysis: A nearest-neighbour algorithm merged closely related reads to remove PCR and sequencing errors and collapse data into unique sequences. Each repertoire was summarised by clonality and by T cell density, with T cell density defined as TR molecules per amount of genomic DNA input. Public TRs were defined as CDR3 amino acid sequences in at least 80% of unsorted samples, then tested for differential abundance between coeliac and control samples. Differences in clonality and density between disease groups were tested by Kruskal-Wallis tests, followed by Dunn post-tests. In TCRdb, the immuneACCESS table is reduced to in-frame sequences with V and J assigned. These tables do not hold every clone; where another copy was compared, an unresolved V gene accounts for under half, and the others remain unexplained. V and J calls and clone size come straight from that table; D and trimming were deduced from the DNA. The sample has several thousand clones on record, around three fifths of them singletons. The top ten clones comprise about 10% of the sample.

A few counts support this clone. Its antigen is still unknown. Per-base quality was not reported, and no clone a single base away is much larger than it. The identical CDR3 is also encoded by other nucleotide sequences in the sample. The V gene is TRBV9 and the J gene is TRBJ2-7; TRBD1 might be the D gene, on 6 matching bases. Material for sequencing was intraepithelial lymphocytes from the gut. The meaning of the sample's cell subset or site label: intraepithelial cell (IEC) fraction of small intestinal biopsy. The sequence was collected from a woman between 55 and 75 years old with celiac disease. The CDR3 protein is CASSVDGTPLNEQYF. The DNA reads as follows: TGTGCCAGCAGCGTAGACGGGACACCCCTAAACGAGCAGTACTTC. Full variable domain (CDR3 extended with the reference TRBV9 and TRBJ2-7 proteins): DSGVTQTPKHLITATGQRVTLRCSPRSGDLSVYWYQQSLDQGLQFLIQYYNGEERAKGNILERFSAQQFPDLHSELNLSSLELGDSALYFCASSVDGTPLNEQYFGPGTRLTVT.